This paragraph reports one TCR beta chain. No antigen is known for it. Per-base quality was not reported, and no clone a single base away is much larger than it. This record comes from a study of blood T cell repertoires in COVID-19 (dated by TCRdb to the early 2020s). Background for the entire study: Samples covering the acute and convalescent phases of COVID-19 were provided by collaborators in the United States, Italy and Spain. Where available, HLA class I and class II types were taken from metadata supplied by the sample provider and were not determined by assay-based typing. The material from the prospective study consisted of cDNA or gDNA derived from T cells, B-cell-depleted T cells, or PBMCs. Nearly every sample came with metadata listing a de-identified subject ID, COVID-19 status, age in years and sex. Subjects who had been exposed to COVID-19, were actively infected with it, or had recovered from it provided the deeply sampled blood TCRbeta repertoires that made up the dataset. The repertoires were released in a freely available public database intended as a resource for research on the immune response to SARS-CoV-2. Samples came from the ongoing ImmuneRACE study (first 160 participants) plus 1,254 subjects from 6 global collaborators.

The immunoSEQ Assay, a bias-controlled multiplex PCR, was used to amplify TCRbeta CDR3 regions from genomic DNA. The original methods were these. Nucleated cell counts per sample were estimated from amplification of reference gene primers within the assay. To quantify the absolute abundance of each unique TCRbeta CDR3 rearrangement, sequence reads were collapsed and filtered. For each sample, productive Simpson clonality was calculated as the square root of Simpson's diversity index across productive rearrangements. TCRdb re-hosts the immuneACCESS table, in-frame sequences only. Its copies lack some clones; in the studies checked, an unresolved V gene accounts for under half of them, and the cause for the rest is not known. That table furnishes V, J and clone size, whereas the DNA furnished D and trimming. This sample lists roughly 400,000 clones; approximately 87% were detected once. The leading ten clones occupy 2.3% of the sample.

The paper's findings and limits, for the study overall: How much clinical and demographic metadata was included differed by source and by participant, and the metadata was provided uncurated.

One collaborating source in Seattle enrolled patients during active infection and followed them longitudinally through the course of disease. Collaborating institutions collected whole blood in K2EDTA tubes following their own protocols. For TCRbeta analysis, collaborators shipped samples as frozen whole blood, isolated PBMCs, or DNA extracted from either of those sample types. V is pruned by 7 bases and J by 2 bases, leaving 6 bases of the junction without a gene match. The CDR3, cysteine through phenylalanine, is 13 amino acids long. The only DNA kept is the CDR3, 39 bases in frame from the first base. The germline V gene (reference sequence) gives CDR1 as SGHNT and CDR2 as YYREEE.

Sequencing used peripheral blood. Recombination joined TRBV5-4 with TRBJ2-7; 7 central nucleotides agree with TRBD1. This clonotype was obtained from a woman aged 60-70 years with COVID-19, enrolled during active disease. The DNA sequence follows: TGTGCCAGCTCGTCGGGACAGCCCTACGAGCAGTACTTC. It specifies CASSSGQPYEQYF.